The rows below give T cell receptor beta chains drawn from one sample of a study of shared clonotypes between healthy human individuals. Generated by immunoSEQ multiplex PCR, the TCRdb table keeps only in-frame clones and is missing some. The sample shows about 450,000 clones, 79% of them seen only once. Sequencing was carried out using PBMCs. These receptors were obtained from a middle-aged woman in good health. Some clones in this sample may be carry-over from other donors' samples. CDR3s include the opening cysteine and the closing phenylalanine or tryptophan. The order of the fields is J gene, D gene, clone size, V gene, CDR3 DNA, CDR3 protein. A D gene is named only where the DNA matches it firmly. A row's size may be missing; if present it is once, few, many or a size class.

j_call: TRBJ1-2; d_call: -; clone_size: once; v_call: TRBV5-1; cdr3_nt: TGCGCCAGCAGCAAGGGTGGGGGCTTCGGTCCTAACTATGGCTACACCTTC; cdr3_aa: CASSKGGGFGPNYGYTF
j_call: TRBJ2-7; d_call: -; clone_size: once; v_call: TRBV23-1; cdr3_nt: TGCGCCAGCAGTTCCGAAGGAGAGCCCTACGAGCAGTACTTC; cdr3_aa: CASSSEGEPYEQYF
j_call: TRBJ2-7; d_call: -; clone_size: -; v_call: TRBV28; cdr3_nt: TGTGCCAGCAGTTTAGGGAGGGAGCAGTACTTC; cdr3_aa: CASSLGREQYF
j_call: TRBJ1-1; d_call: -; clone_size: -; v_call: TRBV7-2; cdr3_nt: TGTGCCAGCAGCTTATTTGCGCCGGTGGGGGGGGCTGAAGCTTTCTTT; cdr3_aa: CASSLFAPVGGAEAFF
j_call: TRBJ2-2; d_call: TRBD1; clone_size: -; v_call: TRBV2; cdr3_nt: TGTGCCAGCAGTGTTAGGACAGGGGTTGTCGGGGAGCTGTTTTTT; cdr3_aa: CASSVRTGVVGELFF
j_call: TRBJ2-7; d_call: -; clone_size: -; v_call: TRBV10-3; cdr3_nt: TGTGCCACCCGGGACTCCGGTTCCTACGAGCAGTACTTC; cdr3_aa: CATRDSGSYEQYF
j_call: TRBJ2-2; d_call: TRBD2; clone_size: -; v_call: TRBV9; cdr3_nt: TGTGCCAGCAGCTCACCGGGGGGGGCAAGTACCGGGGAGCTGTTTTTT; cdr3_aa: CASSSPGGASTGELFF
j_call: TRBJ1-1; d_call: -; clone_size: few; v_call: TRBV29-1; cdr3_nt: TGCAGCGTCGTATCCATAGACAGTTGGGGATCGAACACTGAAGCTTTCTTT; cdr3_aa: CSVVSIDSWGSNTEAFF
j_call: TRBJ2-1; d_call: TRBD1; clone_size: -; v_call: TRBV9; cdr3_nt: TGTGCCAGCAGCGTAAGGACAGGCGATGAGCAGTTCTTC; cdr3_aa: CASSVRTGDEQFF
j_call: TRBJ2-3; d_call: -; clone_size: few; v_call: TRBV9; cdr3_nt: TGTGCCAGCAGCGTAGCTGGCGGAGGGGCCACAGATACGCAGTATTTT; cdr3_aa: CASSVAGGGATDTQYF
j_call: TRBJ2-3; d_call: TRBD2; clone_size: once; v_call: TRBV4-1; cdr3_nt: TGCGCCAGCAGCCAAGAGGGACTAGCGGGACGTAATACGCAGTATTTT; cdr3_aa: CASSQEGLAGRNTQYF
j_call: TRBJ2-4; d_call: -; clone_size: -; v_call: TRBV14; cdr3_nt: TGTGCCAGCAGCCAAGTATCCTCCCTCAAAAACATTCAGTACTTC; cdr3_aa: CASSQVSSLKNIQYF
j_call: TRBJ1-4; d_call: TRBD1; clone_size: -; v_call: TRBV6-1; cdr3_nt: TGTGCCAGCAGTGAATTTACAGGGGTCGCAACTAATGAAAAACTGTTTTTT; cdr3_aa: CASSEFTGVATNEKLFF
j_call: TRBJ1-2; d_call: TRBD1; clone_size: many; v_call: TRBV15; cdr3_nt: TGTGCCACCAGCCCCCGGGACAGGGTAGCCTATGGCTACACCTTC; cdr3_aa: CATSPRDRVAYGYTF
j_call: TRBJ2-5; d_call: -; clone_size: -; v_call: TRBV28; cdr3_nt: TGTGCCAGCAGTCTGGGCACGGGGAGAGAGACCCAGTACTTC; cdr3_aa: CASSLGTGRETQYF
j_call: TRBJ1-5; d_call: -; clone_size: -; v_call: TRBV5-6; cdr3_nt: TGTGCCAGCAGCTCCGGACGTAGCAATCAGCCCCAGCATTTT; cdr3_aa: CASSSGRSNQPQHF
j_call: TRBJ1-2; d_call: -; clone_size: -; v_call: TRBV10-3; cdr3_nt: TGTGCCATCAGTGATTTGAAGGGGAAGAACTATGGCTACACCTTC; cdr3_aa: CAISDLKGKNYGYTF
j_call: TRBJ2-1; d_call: TRBD2; clone_size: few; v_call: TRBV7-3; cdr3_nt: TGTGCCAGCAGCTTGAGACTAGCGGGACTCAATGAGCAGTTCTTC; cdr3_aa: CASSLRLAGLNEQFF
j_call: TRBJ2-7; d_call: -; clone_size: -; v_call: TRBV7-2; cdr3_nt: TGTGCCAGCAGCTTAGCCGGGGTATCGGACTACGAGCAGTACTTC; cdr3_aa: CASSLAGVSDYEQYF
j_call: TRBJ2-7; d_call: TRBD1; clone_size: -; v_call: TRBV7-8; cdr3_nt: TGTGCCAGCAGCAGTGGGACAGGGCTTACCTACGAGCAGTACTTC; cdr3_aa: CASSSGTGLTYEQYF
j_call: TRBJ2-2; d_call: -; clone_size: once; v_call: TRBV13; cdr3_nt: TGTGCCAGCAGCCACAGTACTTGGGATGACGGCGGGGAGCTGTTTTTT; cdr3_aa: CASSHSTWDDGGELFF
j_call: TRBJ2-7; d_call: TRBD2; clone_size: -; v_call: TRBV15; cdr3_nt: TGTGCCACCAGCAGAGATATGGCGATCCGGGGGGGCGAGCAGTACTTC; cdr3_aa: CATSRDMAIRGGEQYF
j_call: TRBJ1-3; d_call: -; clone_size: few; v_call: TRBV7-2; cdr3_nt: TGTGCCAGCAGCAACGTGGGTTCGTCTGGAAACACCATATATTTT; cdr3_aa: CASSNVGSSGNTIYF
j_call: TRBJ2-7; d_call: -; clone_size: -; v_call: TRBV10-3; cdr3_nt: TGTGCCATCAGAGCCTCTAGATCCTACGAGCAGTACTTC; cdr3_aa: CAIRASRSYEQYF
j_call: TRBJ2-1; d_call: -; clone_size: -; v_call: TRBV2; cdr3_nt: TGTGCCAGCAAGAGGGACGCGGGCAATGAGCAGTTCTTC; cdr3_aa: CASKRDAGNEQFF
j_call: TRBJ2-5; d_call: -; clone_size: -; v_call: TRBV5-1; cdr3_nt: TGCGCCAGCAGCTCCGGGGCGCCCACAGGAGAGGTCCAGTACTTC; cdr3_aa: CASSSGAPTGEVQYF
j_call: TRBJ2-3; d_call: -; clone_size: -; v_call: TRBV2; cdr3_nt: TGTGCCAGCAGTGGATCTTCCCGCGCAGATACGCAGTATTTT; cdr3_aa: CASSGSSRADTQYF